This T cell receptor beta chain was obtained from a study of shared clonotypes between healthy human individuals. The genomic DNA of each subset was split evenly across several immunoSEQ plates. Authors' analysis steps: Junction-only sequences without quality scores came from ImmunoSEQ, so filtering differed. The repertoire was sequenced with immunoSEQ multiplex PCR; TCRdb's copy has only in-frame clones and lacks some. V, J and clone size were drawn from that table, and D and trimming were deduced from the DNA. The sample lists about 1 million clones; around 78% were seen once. This CDR3 comprises 15 residues. V was pared by 6 bases and J by 0 bases, with 12 bases between. Germline lookup yields CDR1 SNHLY and CDR2 FYNNEI. The donor cohort consisted entirely of Caucasian adults residing in Nashville, Tennessee. CD4+ cells yielded CD45RA+ naive and CD45RA-negative memory subsets.

This clonotype was sampled from a man aged 18 to 29 in good health. Some clones in this sample may be carry-over from other donors' samples. The chain links TRBV2 to TRBJ2-1; a possible D gene is TRBD2 (6 bases). Material for sequencing was memory CD4+ T cells from PBMCs. Subset here: CD45RA-negative fraction. The CDR3 loop is CASSSSDSSYNEQFF. Written as DNA, the CDR3 is TGTGCCAGCAGCTCTAGCGACAGCTCCTACAATGAGCAGTTCTTC.